Shown below are 28 T cell receptor beta chains from a single sample sequenced in a study of T cell responses to AZD1222 COVID-19 vaccine. Using immunoSEQ multiplex PCR, the repertoire was profiled, and TCRdb retains in-frame clones only, with some absent. In the table there are about 120,000 clones, roughly 90% of which are singletons. The sample was peripheral blood, taken on day 0 of AZD1222 vaccination. The receptors were sampled from an adult in good health.

The chain links TRBV27 to TRBJ1-1; TRBD1 might be the D (5 bases). Between the trimmed V and J ends, which lost 4 bases and 0 bases, there was a span of 9 bases. The CDR3 is 14 residues long. The V gene's germline CDR1 is MNHEY and CDR2 SMNVEV (reference sequence). The CDR3 protein is CASSWGFMNTEAFF. CDR3 DNA: TGTGCCAGCAGTTGGGGGTTCATGAACACTGAAGCTTTCTTT.

This clone was seen at least ten times. Here the CDR3 DNA reads TGCGCCAGCAGCTTAGGGGGGGCAGGTAATGAGCAGTTCTTC. Amino acids: CASSLGGAGNEQFF. This chain joins TRBV5-1 and TRBJ2-1, with D possibly TRBD2 on 7 matching bases. The length of the CDR3 is 14 residues. The germline CDR1 and CDR2 sequences are SGHRS and YFSETQ. The V and J ends lost 2 bases and 7 bases respectively, with 13 bases between them.

J is TRBJ2-3 and V is TRBV29-1; D is unclear. The CDR3 has 10 amino acids. V shed 0 bases and J shed 5 bases, with 0 bases lying between them. Germline V gene lookup returns CDR1 SQVTM and CDR2 ANQGSEA. The chain's CDR3 is CSVEEDTQYF. The CDR3 DNA reads TGCAGCGTTGAAGAAGATACGCAGTATTTT.

The chain has TRBV7-3 and TRBJ2-6; TRBD2 might be the D (5 bases). V was clipped by 0 bases and J by 0 bases, with 6 bases between them. CDR3 size: 16 residues. Germline V gene sequence: CDR1 SGHTA, CDR2 FQGTGA. The CDR3 spells CASSLTGSSGANVLTF. DNA of the CDR3: TGTGCCAGCAGCTTAACGGGGAGCTCTGGGGCCAACGTCCTGACTTTC.

This clone appeared a few times. The chain combines TRBV4-2 with TRBJ1-1, with D perhaps TRBD1 (6 bases). The CDR3 contains 14 residues. In germline, CDR1 is LGHNA, CDR2 YNFKEQ. V lost 0 bases to trimming and J lost 10 bases, with 15 bases between them. CDR3 residues: CASSQDRGGARAFF. CDR3 DNA sequence: TGTGCCAGCAGCCAAGATCGGGGGGGGGCGAGAGCTTTCTTT.

This rearrangement joins TRBV29-1 to TRBJ1-1; 8 bases agree with TRBD1. Germline assignment: CDR1 SQVTM and CDR2 ANQGSEA. This CDR3 contains 14 residues. V trimming: 4 bases; J trimming: 6 bases; junction bases outside the gene matches: 10. The CDR3, as DNA: TGCAGCGTTGTCCTCAGGACAGGGTCTTCTGAAGCTTTCTTT. It specifies CSVVLRTGSSEAFF.

The rearrangement joins TRBV5-1 to TRBJ2-3; D is unclear. The CDR3 length is 13 residues. Germline CDR1 is SGHRS and CDR2 is YFSETQ. Trimming removed 5 bases from V and 0 bases from J, with 7 bases in between. The CDR3 DNA is TGCGCCAGCAGGCTGACTAGCACAGATACGCAGTATTTT. Its translation is CASRLTSTDTQYF.

This rearrangement joins TRBV6-1 to TRBJ1-2; the D gene is possibly TRBD1 (6 bases). Trimming stripped 2 bases from V and 8 bases from J, with 18 bases between. Germline assignment: CDR1 MNHNS and CDR2 SASEGT. The CDR3 has 15 residues. This chain's CDR3 is CASSESEQGVGGYTF. The CDR3 DNA reads TGTGCCAGCAGTGAATCGGAACAGGGTGTGGGGGGCTACACCTTC.

The chain joins TRBV29-1 to TRBJ2-5; D unresolved. Germline CDR1 SQVTM, CDR2 ANQGSEA. CDR3 size: 12 residues. V lost 4 bases to trimming and J lost 4 bases, with 10 bases between them. As DNA, the CDR3 is TGCAGCGTTGGGGGTCTTGGAGAGACCCAGTACTTC. Protein product: CSVGGLGETQYF.

The J gene is TRBJ2-1, the V gene TRBV29-1; 13 nucleotides agree with TRBD2. With V trimmed by 6 bases and J by 10 bases, 9 bases remained unmatched. CDR3 size: 14 residues. Per germline, CDR1 SQVTM and CDR2 ANQGSEA. CDR3 sequence: CSVHGLAGADEQFF. CDR3 in DNA: TGCAGCGTACACGGACTAGCGGGGGCCGACGAGCAGTTCTTC.

V and J are TRBV10-3 and TRBJ1-5; unclear D gene. CDR3 length: 16 amino acids. CDR1 ENHRY and CDR2 SYGVKD come from the germline V gene. V lost 2 bases and J lost 2, with 13 bases in between. CDR3 DNA sequence: TGTGCCATCAGTGAGAACCATTCCGGGGGCAATCAGCCCCAGCATTTT. It translates to CAISENHSGGNQPQHF.

The gene calls are TRBV5-1 and TRBJ2-1, with 7 bases matching TRBD1. Germline loops: CDR1 SGHRS, CDR2 YFSETQ. The ends lost 4 bases at V and 7 bases at J; junction bases unmatched: 5. The CDR3 sequence is 13 residues long. The CDR3 DNA sequence: TGCGCCAGCAGCACCCTGACAGGGAATGAGCAGTTCTTC. Its protein is CASSTLTGNEQFF.

This clone was seen a single time. V is TRBV20-1 and J is TRBJ2-7, with D possibly being TRBD1 (7 bases). The CDR3 extends over 13 amino acids. Trimming took off 7 bases at V and 3 bases at J, with 16 bases between the two ends. The V gene's germline CDR1 is DFQATT and CDR2 SNEGSKA (reference sequence). The CDR3 sequence: CSVSQGGGYEQYF. The CDR3 DNA reads as TGCAGTGTTAGTCAGGGGGGTGGCTACGAGCAGTACTTC.

CDR3 region: CASSEILQGSSYNSPLHF. The CDR3 DNA follows: TGTGCCAGCAGTGAAATTCTACAGGGGAGCTCCTATAATTCACCCCTCCACTTT. The J gene is TRBJ1-6, the V gene TRBV6-1; 7 bases align to TRBD1. The CDR3 totals 18 residues. Germline-derived CDR1 and CDR2 are MNHNS and SASEGT. V gave up 2 bases and J gave up 0 bases; unmatched junction bases: 7.

The chain joins TRBV6-5 to TRBJ1-5, with D unresolved. CDR1 is MNHEY and CDR2 is SVGAGI in the germline V gene. V gave up 8 bases and J gave up 4 bases, with 15 bases separating them. This CDR3 comprises 14 residues. The CDR3 protein is CASQAARVNQPQHF. CDR3 bases: TGTGCCAGCCAGGCTGCAAGAGTTAATCAGCCCCAGCATTTT.

The chain links TRBV6-5 to TRBJ1-1; no clear D gene. Germline CDR1 reads MNHEY; CDR2 reads SVGAGI. CDR3 length equals 14 residues. V gave up 0 bases and J gave up 4 bases, with 9 bases separating them. This CDR3 reads CASSYSDGFTEAFF. In DNA, the CDR3 is TGTGCCAGCAGTTACTCGGACGGGTTCACTGAAGCTTTCTTT.

The chain couples TRBV6-2 or TRBV6-3 to TRBJ2-7; D is possibly TRBD1 or TRBD2 (5 bases each). Trimming removed 2 bases at V and 3 bases at J, with 14 bases between. Per germline, CDR1 MNHEY and CDR2 SVGEGT. The CDR3 has 15 amino acids. This CDR3 is CASSYGGFRFYEQYF. The CDR3 DNA is TGTGCCAGCAGTTACGGGGGATTCCGATTCTACGAGCAGTACTTC.

The V gene is TRBV19, the J gene TRBJ1-4, with TRBD1 as a possible D gene (6 bases). CDR3 length: 14 amino acids. In germline, CDR1 is LNHDA, CDR2 SQIVND (reference sequence). The V end was cut by 5 bases, the J end by 4 bases, with 11 bases between. In DNA form, the CDR3 reads TGTGCCAGTAGTGAGGACAGCCGTAATGAAAAACTGTTTTTT. It specifies CASSEDSRNEKLFF.

The V gene is TRBV7-2, the J gene TRBJ2-3; D remains ambiguous. Trimming took 4 bases from V and 2 from J, leaving 10 bases between them. Germline lookup yields CDR1 SGHTA and CDR2 FQGNSA. The CDR3 sequence is 14 residues long. CDR3: CASSSLRNTDTQYF. CDR3 in DNA: TGTGCCAGCAGCTCACTCAGAAACACAGATACGCAGTATTTT.

This clone was recorded only once. This chain links TRBV3-1 (or the pseudogene TRBV3-2) with TRBJ1-6; D might be TRBD1 (5 bases). From germline, CDR1 is LGHDT and CDR2 YNNKEL (reference sequence). This CDR3 has 14 amino acids. The V end lost 6 bases, the J end lost 5 bases, and 11 bases lay between the germline ends. CDR3 sequence reads: CASRQSRDNSPLHF. The CDR3 DNA sequence: TGTGCCAGCAGGCAATCCAGGGATAATTCACCCCTCCACTTT.

The chain recombines TRBV5-1 with TRBJ1-1, with a tentative D call TRBD1 (5 bases). V was pared by 4 bases and J by 1 base, with 11 bases between. The CDR3 runs to 14 residues. Looked up from germline, CDR1 is SGHRS and CDR2 is YFSETQ. CDR3 sequence (DNA): TGCGCCAGCAGCGGGACGGGAAGGAACACTGAAGCTTTCTTT. This translates into CASSGTGRNTEAFF.

The rearrangement links TRBV5-4 to TRBJ2-3; D is perhaps TRBD1 (5 bases). The CDR3 covers 15 residues. Germline CDR1 is SGHNT and CDR2 is YYREEE (reference sequence). V dropped 4 bases and J dropped 2 bases, with 14 bases sitting between them. CDR3: CASSRGSTSTDTQYF. The CDR3 region has the DNA TGTGCCAGCAGCAGGGGTTCTACCTCCACAGATACGCAGTATTTT. The full variable domain, in which reference TRBV5-4 and TRBJ2-3 provide the parts outside the CDR3, is ETGVTQSPTHLIKTRGQQVTLRCSSQSGHNTVSWYQQALGQGPQFIFQYYREEENGRGNFPPRFSGLQFPNYSSELNVNALELDDSALYLCASSRGSTSTDTQYFGPGTRLTVL.

The chain couples TRBV11-3 to TRBJ2-3, with TRBD1 identical over 7 bases. The CDR3 spans 14 residues. With V trimmed by 6 bases and J by 4 bases, 7 bases remained unmatched. From germline, CDR1 is SGHNT and CDR2 YENEEA. CDR3 protein: CASRKGTAPDTQYF. CDR3 DNA sequence: TGTGCCAGCAGGAAAGGGACAGCTCCAGATACGCAGTATTTT.

The table lists this clone with a count of one. The chain is built from TRBV27 and TRBJ2-7; the D is unclear. Germline lookup yields CDR1 MNHEY and CDR2 SMNVEV (reference sequence). Trimming cost V 7 bases and J 2 bases, with 12 bases left between them. This CDR3 contains 13 residues. DNA of the CDR3: TGTGCCAGCATAGGAAACCACACCTACGAGCAGTACTTC. Residues: CASIGNHTYEQYF.

The chain is built from TRBV6-2 or TRBV6-3 and TRBJ2-3; D uncertain. This CDR3 spans 14 amino acids. The V end lost 4 bases, the J end lost 2 bases, and 10 bases lay between the germline ends. The V gene's germline CDR1 is MNHEY and CDR2 SVGEGT. For the CDR3, the DNA is TGTGCCAGCAGTTCCCGGGCTCACACAGATACGCAGTATTTT. Its protein is CASSSRAHTDTQYF.

The chain has TRBV4-2 and TRBJ2-1; possible D gene TRBD2, 5 bases. In germline, CDR1 is LGHNA, CDR2 YNFKEQ. The ends were cut back, 2 bases at V and 8 bases at J, with 13 bases in the middle. CDR3 length equals 14 residues. This chain's CDR3 is CASSQRTSGYEQFF. The CDR3 DNA reads TGTGCCAGCAGCCAAAGAACCTCGGGGTATGAGCAGTTCTTC.

The V call is TRBV7-9, the J call TRBJ1-5; the D is unclear. V gave up 6 bases and J gave up 5 bases, with 17 bases separating them. The CDR3 spans 15 residues. Germline V gene sequence: CDR1 SEHNR, CDR2 FQNEAQ (reference sequence). CDR3 protein: CASSRSDSGDQPQHF. As DNA, the CDR3 is TGTGCCAGCAGTCGTTCAGACTCTGGCGATCAGCCCCAGCATTTT.

The genes are TRBV11-2 and TRBJ2-5; the D gene is possibly TRBD2 (5 bases). V lost 5 bases, J lost 4 bases, and 14 bases lay in between. CDR1 is SGHAT, CDR2 FQNNGV, per germline. The CDR3 sequence is 14 residues long. Here the CDR3 reads CASSRGFPGETQYF. CDR3 DNA: TGTGCCAGCAGCCGGGGATTTCCTGGAGAGACCCAGTACTTC.